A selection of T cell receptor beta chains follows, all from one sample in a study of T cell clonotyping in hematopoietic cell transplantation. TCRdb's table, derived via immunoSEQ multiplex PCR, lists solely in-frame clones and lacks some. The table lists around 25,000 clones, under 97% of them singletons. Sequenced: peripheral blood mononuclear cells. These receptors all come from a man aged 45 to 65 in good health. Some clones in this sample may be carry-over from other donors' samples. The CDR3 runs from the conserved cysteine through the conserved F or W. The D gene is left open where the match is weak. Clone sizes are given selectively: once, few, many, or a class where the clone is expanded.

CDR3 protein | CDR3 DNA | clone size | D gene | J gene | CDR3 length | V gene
CASCYRASYQETQYF | TGTGCCAGCTGCTACCGGGCTTCGTACCAAGAGACCCAGTACTTC | - | - | TRBJ2-5 | 15 | TRBV6-6
CASSLQKGYEQYF | TGTGCCAGCAGCTTACAGAAAGGCTACGAGCAGTACTTC | once | - | TRBJ2-7 | 13 | TRBV7-8
CASSLYGGAPLDYGYTF | TGTGCCAGCAGCTTATACGGGGGGGCCCCTTTGGACTATGGCTACACCTTC | - | - | TRBJ1-2 | 17 | TRBV7-2
CASNLGGGPYEQYF | TGTGCCAGCAACCTAGGGGGGGGCCCCTACGAGCAGTACTTC | - | - | TRBJ2-7 | 14 | TRBV7-6
CASSPTGASSGSPLHF | TGTGCCAGCAGCCCCACAGGGGCCAGCAGCGGGTCACCCCTCCACTTT | - | TRBD1 | TRBJ1-6 | 16 | TRBV7-2
CSVEGTPWEETQYF | TGCAGCGTTGAGGGGACACCTTGGGAGGAGACCCAGTACTTC | few | - | TRBJ2-5 | 14 | TRBV29-1
CASSPGTGGTSEAFF | TGTGCCAGCAGCCCTGGGACAGGGGGCACGTCTGAAGCTTTCTTT | - | TRBD1 | TRBJ1-1 | 15 | TRBV9
CASSELGTANYGYTF | TGTGCCAGCAGTGAATTGGGGACTGCTAACTATGGCTACACCTTC | - | - | TRBJ1-2 | 15 | TRBV6-1
CASSLQGTRRRYTF | TGTGCCAGCAGCTTACAGGGAACACGAAGGCGCTACACCTTC | - | - | TRBJ1-2 | 14 | TRBV5-8
CASSAAGTGRAFF | TGTGCCAGCAGCGCCGCCGGGACAGGGCGTGCTTTCTTT | - | TRBD1 | TRBJ1-1 | 13 | TRBV7-2
CASSRRPGQGRAGNQPQHF | TGTGCCAGTAGCCGACGACCGGGACAGGGGAGGGCGGGCAATCAGCCCCAGCATTTT | - | TRBD1 | TRBJ1-5 | 19 | TRBV19
CASSSSRGGTQYF | TGTGCCAGCAGCTCAAGTCGAGGGGGTACGCAGTATTTT | once | - | TRBJ2-3 | 13 | TRBV7-8
CASRRTDPTYNEQFF | TGTGCCAGCAGGCGGACAGACCCGACCTACAATGAGCAGTTCTTC | - | - | TRBJ2-1 | 15 | TRBV6-5
CASSLAKGDLYEKLFF | TGCGCCAGCAGCTTGGCCAAGGGGGACCTCTATGAAAAACTGTTTTTT | once | - | TRBJ1-4 | 16 | TRBV5-1
CASRGPREAFF | TGTGCCAGTAGGGGGCCACGTGAAGCTTTCTTT | - | - | TRBJ1-1 | 11 | TRBV19
CAWSPPGTGITIYF | TGTGCCTGGAGTCCTCCCGGGACAGGGATCACCATATATTTT | - | TRBD1 | TRBJ1-3 | 14 | TRBV30
CASSLDGANTEAFF | TGCGCCAGCAGCTTGGACGGGGCCAACACTGAAGCTTTCTTT | - | - | TRBJ1-1 | 14 | TRBV5-1
CASSLVPPWDTEAFF | TGTGCCAGCAGCTTAGTGCCTCCCTGGGACACTGAAGCTTTCTTT | - | - | TRBJ1-1 | 15 | TRBV7-9
CASSWTPFIDQPQHF | TGTGCCAGCAGTTGGACCCCCTTTATCGACCAGCCCCAGCATTTT | - | - | TRBJ1-5 | 15 | TRBV28
CASSFRQGGNEKLFF | TGTGCCAGCAGCTTTAGGCAAGGGGGTAATGAAAAACTGTTTTTT | - | - | TRBJ1-4 | 15 | TRBV5-6
CASSKIAYEQYF | TGTGCCAGCAGCAAGATTGCCTACGAGCAGTACTTC | - | - | TRBJ2-7 | 12 | TRBV7-9
CASSLNRRETQYF | TGTGCCAGCAGCTTAAACAGGAGGGAGACCCAGTACTTC | - | - | TRBJ2-5 | 13 | TRBV7-3
CATLESGANVLTF | TGCGCCACCCTAGAGTCTGGGGCCAACGTCCTGACTTTC | - | - | TRBJ2-6 | 13 | TRBV5-1
CASSPLRVLAEKLFF | TGTGCCAGCAGTCCACTCAGGGTATTGGCTGAAAAACTGTTTTTT | - | - | TRBJ1-4 | 15 | TRBV28
CAVKGGEQYF | TGTGCCGTAAAGGGTGGAGAGCAGTACTTC | - | - | TRBJ2-7 | 10 | TRBV30
CASSDRQGNTGELFF | TGTGCCAGCAGTGATAGGCAGGGAAACACCGGGGAGCTGTTTTTT | - | - | TRBJ2-2 | 15 | TRBV6-1
CASSTRLAGYNEQFF | TGTGCCAGCAGCACCCGACTAGCGGGCTACAATGAGCAGTTCTTC | - | - | TRBJ2-1 | 15 | TRBV21-1
CASSIRPQGMNTEAFF | TGTGCCAGCAGCATACGTCCGCAGGGAATGAACACTGAAGCTTTCTTT | - | - | TRBJ1-1 | 16 | TRBV7-8
CASRYGGPRSYGYTF | TGTGCCAGCAGGTACGGGGGACCCCGTTCGTATGGCTACACCTTC | once | - | TRBJ1-2 | 15 | TRBV6-5
CACMPQASYGYTF | TGTGCCTGTATGCCTCAGGCATCCTATGGCTACACCTTC | - | - | TRBJ1-2 | 13 | TRBV30
CAYWGRGLAVQYF | TGTGCCTACTGGGGCAGGGGGCTAGCGGTTCAGTACTTC | - | - | TRBJ2-7 | 13 | TRBV27
CASSLQNMGNEAFF | TGTGCCAGCAGTTTACAAAATATGGGGAATGAAGCTTTCTTT | - | - | TRBJ1-1 | 14 | TRBV27
CASSEEGWDYGYTF | TGTGCCAGCAGTGAGGAGGGCTGGGACTATGGCTACACCTTC | - | - | TRBJ1-2 | 14 | TRBV25-1
CASSFPTRGTEAFF | TGTGCCAGCAGTTTTCCAACTCGGGGCACTGAAGCTTTCTTT | - | - | TRBJ1-1 | 14 | TRBV28
CASSGVGPTDTQYF | TGTGCCAGCAGCGGAGTGGGCCCCACAGATACGCAGTATTTT | - | - | TRBJ2-3 | 14 | TRBV5-8
CSALGTDNQPQHF | TGCAGCGCCCTTGGGACAGACAATCAGCCCCAGCATTTT | - | TRBD1 | TRBJ1-5 | 13 | TRBV29-1
CASSGRMGTPYEQYF | TGTGCCAGCAGTGGGAGAATGGGGACGCCTTACGAGCAGTACTTC | - | - | TRBJ2-7 | 15 | TRBV6-1
CAISAFLSNQPQHF | TGTGCCATCAGTGCATTCTTGAGCAATCAGCCCCAGCATTTT | - | - | TRBJ1-5 | 14 | TRBV10-3
CASSHGQGYEQYF | TGTGCCAGTAGTCACGGACAGGGCTACGAGCAGTACTTC | - | TRBD1 | TRBJ2-7 | 13 | TRBV19
CSVGGYTF | TGCAGCGTAGGTGGCTACACCTTC | - | - | TRBJ1-2 | 8 | TRBV29-1
CASSLAGANSPLHF | TGTGCCAGCAGCTTAGCCGGGGCTAATTCACCCCTCCACTTT | - | - | TRBJ1-6 | 14 | TRBV7-3
CASSVDRGSEKLFF | TGTGCCAGCAGTGTGGACAGGGGTAGCGAAAAACTGTTTTTT | - | TRBD1 | TRBJ1-4 | 14 | TRBV6-1
CASTRGVQETQYF | TGTGCCAGCACTAGGGGGGTTCAAGAGACCCAGTACTTC | once | - | TRBJ2-5 | 13 | TRBV9
CASSTDNNEKLFF | TGTGCCAGCAGTACAGACAATAATGAAAAACTGTTTTTT | - | - | TRBJ1-4 | 13 | TRBV2